The 18 T cell receptor beta chains below come from one sample, sequenced in a study of T cell repertoires in cytomegalovirus infection. No antigen has been identified for these receptors. Each CDR3 protein is one row after TCRdb ran MiXCR on the reads. The sample carries about 110,000 distinct CDR3 sequences, 10% recorded once. Material: PBMCs, sequenced either directly or after in vitro stimulation (not recorded which). The source of these receptors is a human donor in good health (CMV status not recorded). Some clones in this sample may be carry-over from other donors' samples.

At least ten counts were recorded for this clonotype. The chain links TRBV7-2 to TRBJ2-3; no reliable D call. V was cut by 4 bases and J by 1 base, with 9 bases left in between. The CDR3 consists of 14 residues. The germline gives CDR1 SGHTA, CDR2 FQGNSA. CDR3 sequence (DNA): TGTGCCAGCAGCTCCTGGTCTGGCACAGATACGCAGTATTTT. Its protein is CASSSWSGTDTQYF.

There are many counts of this clonotype. The chain uses TRBV24-1 and TRBJ2-2; D may be TRBD2 (6 bases). This CDR3 comprises 15 residues. Germline V lookup: CDR1 KGHDR, CDR2 SFDVKD. With 3 bases removed from V and 1 base from J, the gap between germline ends came to 8 bases. The CDR3 protein is CATSDPSVNTGELFF. CDR3 in DNA: TGTGCCACCAGTGATCCTAGCGTGAACACCGGGGAGCTGTTTTTT.

This clonotype was observed at least ten times. The J gene is TRBJ2-7, the V gene TRBV5-6, with 9 bases lining up with TRBD1. This CDR3 has 14 residues. Losses at the gene ends were 4 bases for V and 2 bases for J; bases not matched to a gene: 4. Germline lookup yields CDR1 SGHDT and CDR2 YYEEEE. The CDR3, as DNA: TGTGCCAGCAGCCGACAGGGGGGAGCCTACGAGCAGTACTTC. Translated, it gives CASSRQGGAYEQYF.

This clonotype was seen only a few times. V gene TRBV19 combines with J gene TRBJ2-3; D call uncertain. Germline V gene sequence: CDR1 LNHDA, CDR2 SQIVND (reference sequence). This CDR3 comprises 12 residues. V was trimmed by 5 bases and J by 8 bases, leaving 11 bases between them. The CDR3 spells CASSPPGFTQYF. Written as DNA, the CDR3 is TGTGCCAGTAGTCCCCCCGGATTTACGCAGTATTTT. The full variable domain, in which reference TRBV19 and TRBJ2-3 provide the parts outside the CDR3, is DGGITQSPKYLFRKEGQNVTLSCEQNLNHDAMYWYRQDPGQGLRLIYYSQIVNDFQKGDIAEGYSVSREKKESFPLTVTSAQKNPTAFYLCASSPPGFTQYFGPGTRLTVL.

About this clonotype: A much larger clonotype is one base distant, so this may be a read error. The CDR3 ends on some other residue instead of the conserved phenylalanine or tryptophan, so this is likely a read error. The chain recombines TRBV19 with TRBJ1-2; 9 bases map to TRBD1. This CDR3 spans 15 amino acids. Germline CDR1 is LNHDA and CDR2 is SQIVND (reference sequence). V was clipped by 3 bases and J by 1 base; unmatched bases: 3. The CDR3: CASSIWGQGNYGYTS. CDR3 bases: TGTGCCAGTAGTATTTGGGGACAGGGTAACTATGGCTACACCTCC.

This clonotype was found a few times. The chain couples TRBV4-1 to TRBJ1-2; tentatively, D is TRBD1 (6 bases). The CDR3 spans 15 residues. Between the trimmed V and J ends, which lost 0 bases and 1 base, there was a span of 9 bases. Germline V gene data show CDR1 as MGHRA and CDR2 as YSYEKL. In DNA, the CDR3 is TGCGCCAGCAGCCAAGAGACACAGGGTAACTATGGCTACACCTTC. It specifies CASSQETQGNYGYTF.

This clonotype was counted only a few times. V gene TRBV11-3 combines with J gene TRBJ2-2, with D possibly TRBD2 on 6 matching bases. The CDR3 is 15 residues long. The germline CDR1 and CDR2 sequences are SGHNT and YENEEA. V was trimmed by 5 bases and J by 1 base, leaving 11 bases between them. Written as DNA, the CDR3 is TGTGCCAGCAGCGGGAAAGCGGGGAACACCGGGGAGCTGTTTTTT. This encodes CASSGKAGNTGELFF.

The sample holds many counts of this clonotype. J is TRBJ2-1 and V is TRBV7-2, with a weak D call TRBD1 (6 bases). V lost 1 base to trimming and J lost 9 bases, with 10 bases between them. The CDR3 runs 13 residues. Germline V gene data show CDR1 as SGHTA and CDR2 as FQGNSA. The CDR3 DNA sequence: TGTGCCAGCAGCTTAGTGGGGGCTAGTGAGCAGTTCTTC. Translated, it gives CASSLVGASEQFF. Full variable domain (outside the CDR3, taken from reference TRBV7-2 and TRBJ2-1): GAGVSQSPSNKVTEKGKDVELRCDPISGHTALYWYRQSLGQGLEFLIYFQGNSAPDKSGLPSDRFSAERTGGSVSTLTIQRTQQEDSAVYLCASSLVGASEQFFGPGTRLTVL.

The chain has TRBV6-2 or TRBV6-3 and TRBJ1-6; D is uncertain. The germline CDR1 and CDR2 sequences are MNHEY and SVGEGT. The CDR3 covers 13 residues. The V end was cut by 6 bases, the J end by 5 bases, with 8 bases between. The CDR3 coding sequence is TGTGCCAGCAGCTCGGGAGATAATTCACCCCTCCACTTT. Protein: CASSSGDNSPLHF.

This clonotype was seen repeatedly, ten times or more. The rearrangement uses TRBV27 and TRBJ1-5; TRBD1 agrees at 7 bases. V shed 4 bases, J shed 6 bases, and the junction held 9 bases outside the gene matches. Germline V gives CDR1 MNHEY, CDR2 SMNVEV (reference sequence). This CDR3 contains 15 residues. The CDR3 loop is CASSSDREWSQPQHF. The CDR3 region has the DNA TGTGCCAGCAGTTCCGACAGGGAATGGAGTCAGCCCCAGCATTTT.

This clonotype was observed many times. J is TRBJ2-1 and V is TRBV7-6; 7 bases are shared with TRBD2. Germline V gene data show CDR1 as SGHVS and CDR2 as FNYEAQ. The CDR3 totals 17 residues. The ends lost 5 bases at V and 0 bases at J; junction bases unmatched: 10. In DNA form, the CDR3 reads TGTGCCAGCAGCAATCAACGAGCGGGAATCTCCTACAATGAGCAGTTCTTC. Protein product: CASSNQRAGISYNEQFF.

The CDR3 loop is CASNSGLAVTDTQYF. The CDR3 DNA follows: TGCGCCAGCAACTCAGGACTAGCGGTCACAGATACGCAGTATTTT. The chain carries TRBV4-3 and TRBJ2-3; 10 positions agree with TRBD2. The CDR3 is 15 amino acids. Looked up from germline, CDR1 is LGHNA and CDR2 is YSLEER. J gave up 2 bases and V 7 bases, and 6 bases lay outside the gene matches.

This clonotype was detected ten times or more. The chain joins TRBV28 to TRBJ2-5; 9 bases agree with TRBD1. This CDR3 region has 14 residues. V shed 5 bases and J 5 bases; nucleotides not matched to a gene: 6. The germline V gene encodes CDR1 MDHEN and CDR2 SYDVKM. The CDR3 region has the DNA TGTGCCAGCAGTCTAGGGACAGGGACGGAGACCCAGTACTTC. Amino acids: CASSLGTGTETQYF.

This clonotype was seen more than once but under ten times. The chain has TRBV15 and TRBJ1-2, with D hard to call. V gave up 0 bases and J gave up 6 bases, with 8 bases separating them. Per the germline V gene, CDR1 is LNHNV and CDR2 is YYDKDF (reference sequence). The CDR3 loop spans 13 amino acids. CDR3 amino acids: CATSRDGRNGYTF. In DNA form, the CDR3 reads TGTGCCACCAGCAGAGATGGCCGGAATGGCTACACCTTC.

This clonotype was found a few times. This chain's CDR3 is CASRPGTSGSLETQYF. DNA of the CDR3: TGTGCCAGCAGGCCTGGGACTAGCGGGAGTCTTGAGACCCAGTACTTC. The chain employs TRBV7-2 and TRBJ2-5; 14 bases agree with TRBD2. The CDR3 is 16 amino acids. Losses at the gene ends were 6 bases for V and 5 bases for J; bases not matched to a gene: 8. Germline V gene data show CDR1 as SGHTA and CDR2 as FQGNSA.

This clonotype was seen many times. The chain couples TRBV7-2 to TRBJ2-5; D gene unclear. CDR1 and CDR2 (germline): SGHTA, FQGNSA. Trimming took off 0 bases at V and 6 bases at J, with 14 bases between the two ends. This CDR3 is 15 amino acids long. CDR3 sequence: CASSLAPSMSKTQYF. The DNA for the CDR3 is TGTGCCAGCAGCTTAGCCCCAAGTATGAGTAAGACCCAGTACTTC. Complete variable domain (other parts from reference TRBV7-2 and TRBJ2-5): GAGVSQSPSNKVTEKGKDVELRCDPISGHTALYWYRQSLGQGLEFLIYFQGNSAPDKSGLPSDRFSAERTGGSVSTLTIQRTQQEDSAVYLCASSLAPSMSKTQYFGPGTRLLVL.

This clonotype has a count of ten or more. The V call is TRBV7-9, the J call TRBJ2-3; 9 nucleotides match TRBD2. Germline-derived CDR1 and CDR2 are SEHNR and FQNEAQ (reference sequence). V dropped 3 bases and J dropped 3; count of bases not matched to a gene: 4. The CDR3 totals 15 residues. Written as DNA, the CDR3 is TGTGCCAGCAGCTTGTCTAGCGGGACGACAGATACGCAGTATTTT. This sequence encodes CASSLSSGTTDTQYF.

V usage is TRBV5-4 and J usage is TRBJ1-2; the D is unclear. Trimming removed 1 base at V and 6 bases at J, with 13 bases between. CDR3 length: 14 amino acids. CDR1 and CDR2 (germline): SGHNT, YYREEE (reference sequence). The CDR3 loop is CASSLKRSGDGYTF. The CDR3 DNA reads TGTGCCAGCAGCTTGAAGCGGTCCGGGGATGGCTACACCTTC. Using reference TRBV5-4 and TRBJ1-2 for the parts outside the CDR3, the full variable domain is ETGVTQSPTHLIKTRGQQVTLRCSSQSGHNTVSWYQQALGQGPQFIFQYYREEENGRGNFPPRFSGLQFPNYSSELNVNALELDDSALYLCASSLKRSGDGYTFGSGTRLTVV.